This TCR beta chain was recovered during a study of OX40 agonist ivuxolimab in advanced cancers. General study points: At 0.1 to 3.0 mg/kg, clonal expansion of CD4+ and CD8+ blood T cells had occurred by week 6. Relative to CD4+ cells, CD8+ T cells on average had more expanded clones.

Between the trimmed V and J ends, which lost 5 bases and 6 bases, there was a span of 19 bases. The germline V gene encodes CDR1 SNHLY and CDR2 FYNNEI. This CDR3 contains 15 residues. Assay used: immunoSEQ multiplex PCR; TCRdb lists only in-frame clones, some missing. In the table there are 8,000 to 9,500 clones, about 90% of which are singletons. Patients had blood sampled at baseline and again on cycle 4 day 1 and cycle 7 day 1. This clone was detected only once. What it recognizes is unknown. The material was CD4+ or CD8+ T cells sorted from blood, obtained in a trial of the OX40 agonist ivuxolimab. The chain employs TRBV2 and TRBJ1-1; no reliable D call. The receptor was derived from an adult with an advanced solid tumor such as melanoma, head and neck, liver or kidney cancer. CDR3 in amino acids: CASSMYLSGEAEAFF. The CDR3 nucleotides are TGTGCCAGCAGTATGTACCTTTCTGGGGAGGCTGAAGCTTTCTTT. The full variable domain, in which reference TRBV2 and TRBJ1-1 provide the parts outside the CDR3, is EPEVTQTPSHQVTQMGQEVILRCVPISNHLYFYWYRQILGQKVEFLVSFYNNEISEKSEIFDDQFSVERPDGSNFTLKIRSTKLEDSAMYFCASSMYLSGEAEAFFGQGTRLTVV.